This TCR beta chain came from a study of blood T cell repertoires in COVID-19. About the study: Both acute and convalescent COVID-19 samples were obtained from the United States, Italy and Spain. PBMCs, B-cell-depleted T cells, or T cells provided the cDNA or gDNA that made up the material.

TCRdb keeps only in-frame clones here, not all; method: immunoSEQ multiplex PCR. This table holds some 250,000 clones, 86% found once. The CDR3 is 12 amino acids. Trimming took 8 bases from V and 5 from J; bases not matched to a gene: 4. Germline lookup yields CDR1 MNHNY and CDR2 SVGAGI (reference sequence). This TCR derives from a man older than 75 with acute or convalescent COVID-19. The chain combines TRBV6-6 with TRBJ2-5; 8 bases are shared with TRBD2. The specimen was peripheral blood. The CDR3 loop is CASGTGGETQYF. CDR3 nucleotides: TGTGCCAGCGGTACGGGGGGGGAGACCCAGTACTTC.